This T cell receptor beta chain was sequenced during a study of blood T cell repertoires in COVID-19. On the study more broadly: The samples span acute and convalescent COVID-19 from the United States, Italy and Spain. The analysed material was cDNA or gDNA that came from T cells, B-cell-depleted T cells, or PBMCs.

Source study methods: Researchers report that nucleated cell counts were estimated from reference gene primer amplification. Sequenced by immunoSEQ multiplex PCR; TCRdb stores in-frame clones only, minus some. V and J calls and clone size follow that table, whereas D and trimming were derived from the DNA. This table has tens of thousands of clones, 70% to 90% appearing once. The CDR3 has 14 residues. The V gene's germline CDR1 is SGHTA and CDR2 FQGNSA. V lost 3 bases, J lost 5 bases, and 13 bases lay in between. Sequencing was carried out using peripheral blood. The rearrangement links TRBV7-2 to TRBJ2-5; D might be TRBD2 (7 bases). The receptor's source is a human donor in a cohort sampled during active COVID-19. The CDR3 sequence: CASSFSGDTETQYF. The DNA for the CDR3 is TGTGCCAGCAGCTTCAGCGGGGACACGGAGACCCAGTACTTC.